Included here is one T cell receptor (beta chain) sequence, with context. This entry belongs to a study of blood T cell repertoires in COVID-19. Study as a whole: Sites in the United States, Italy and Spain provided acute and convalescent COVID-19 samples. Sources were T cells, B-cell-depleted T cells, or PBMCs; the material itself was cDNA or gDNA.

Trimming shortened V by 0 bases and J by 3 bases, and 10 bases separated the two germline ends. The length of the CDR3 is 14 residues. Germline lookup yields CDR1 SGHKS and CDR2 YYEKEE (reference sequence). Original handling: The assay estimated nucleated cells by amplifying reference gene primers. Measured with immunoSEQ multiplex PCR; TCRdb has only the in-frame clones, and not every one. The V and J calls and the clone size are those of that table, but D and trimming were determined from the DNA. The table lists under 150,000 clones, around 89% of them singletons, with roughly 4.4% in the top ten.

Specimen: peripheral blood. This receptor was identified in a woman in her forties or fifties with acute or convalescent COVID-19. The J gene is TRBJ2-7, the V gene TRBV5-5; D perhaps matches TRBD2 (5 bases). CDR3 sequence (DNA): TGTGCCAGCAGCTTGGCCGGGGAAAGCTACGAGCAGTACTTC. Translation: CASSLAGESYEQYF.